The clone carrying this TCR beta chain has a count of ten or more. The sample is drawn from a study of T cells in Graves' hyperthyroidism and ophthalmopathy. On the basis of clinical symptoms, serum thyroxine and TRAb, thyroid ultrasound and orbital computed tomography, diagnoses were made. This CDR3 is 15 amino acids long. The germline V gene has CDR1 SGHAT and CDR2 FQNNGV. V trimming: 6 bases; J trimming: 4 bases; junction bases outside the gene matches: 9. It was RNA transcripts that yielded the amplified TCR beta CDR3 regions. First-round RT-PCR with HTBI primers amplified the TCR CDR3 region. From the multiplex PCR reads, TCRdb called clonotypes with MiXCR, one entry per CDR3 protein. This table holds about 590,000 distinct CDR3 sequences, less than 20% found once.

Material: blood. The sequence came from a woman aged 25 to 39 with Graves' hyperthyroidism. The chain uses TRBV11-2 and TRBJ2-1; 7 bases are shared with TRBD2. CDR3: CASRLTGTIYNEQFF. DNA of the CDR3: TGTGCCAGCAGGTTAACCGGGACTATATACAATGAGCAGTTCTTC.